This T cell receptor beta chain was obtained from a study of cytomegalovirus exposure and HLA in healthy donors. Findings and limits, study-wide: According to the study, roughly 160 TCR beta chains were cytomegalovirus-associated. In vitro work confirmed that three CMV-associated chains recognize CMV antigens.

This CDR3 region has 15 residues. Germline CDR1 LNHNV, CDR2 YYDKDF (reference sequence). The V end was cut by 0 bases, the J end by 2 bases, with 10 bases between. As to this clone: Its antigen remains unidentified.

Data came from immunoSEQ multiplex PCR; TCRdb stores just in-frame clones and leaves some out. This sample has 90,000 to 130,000 clones, with roughly 90% found just once. The rearrangement uses TRBV15 and TRBJ2-5, with D perhaps matching TRBD2 (5 bases). Input material: PBMCs. The TCR originated in a woman aged 25 to 39 in good health and CMV-seropositive. CDR3 sequence reads: CATSRDLGLQETQYF. CDR3 DNA sequence: TGTGCCACCAGCAGAGATCTTGGACTTCAAGAGACCCAGTACTTC.